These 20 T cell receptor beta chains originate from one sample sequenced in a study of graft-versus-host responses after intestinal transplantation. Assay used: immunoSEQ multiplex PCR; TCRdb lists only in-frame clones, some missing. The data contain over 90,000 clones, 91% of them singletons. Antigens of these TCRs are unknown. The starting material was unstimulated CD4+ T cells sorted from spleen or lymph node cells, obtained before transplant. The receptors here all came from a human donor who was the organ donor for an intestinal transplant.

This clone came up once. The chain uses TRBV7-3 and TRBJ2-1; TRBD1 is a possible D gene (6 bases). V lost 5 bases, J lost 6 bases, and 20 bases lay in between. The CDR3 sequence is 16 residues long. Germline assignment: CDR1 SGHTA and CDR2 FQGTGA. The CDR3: CASSPLTGRHVNEQFF. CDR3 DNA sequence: TGTGCCAGCAGCCCACTAACAGGGAGACACGTCAATGAGCAGTTCTTC.

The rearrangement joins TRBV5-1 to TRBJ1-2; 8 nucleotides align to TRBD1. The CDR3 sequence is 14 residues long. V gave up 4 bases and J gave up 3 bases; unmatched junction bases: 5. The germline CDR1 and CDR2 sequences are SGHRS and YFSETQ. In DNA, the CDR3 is TGCGCCAGCAGCCCGGACAGGGAGGACTATGGCTACACCTTC. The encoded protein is CASSPDREDYGYTF.

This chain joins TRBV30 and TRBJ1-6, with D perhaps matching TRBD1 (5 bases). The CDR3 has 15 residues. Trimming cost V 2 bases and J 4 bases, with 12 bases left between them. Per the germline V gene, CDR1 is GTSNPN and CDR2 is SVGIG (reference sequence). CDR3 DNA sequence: TGTGCCTGGAGTTGGGCGGGACTTTATAATTCACCCCTCCACTTT. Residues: CAWSWAGLYNSPLHF.

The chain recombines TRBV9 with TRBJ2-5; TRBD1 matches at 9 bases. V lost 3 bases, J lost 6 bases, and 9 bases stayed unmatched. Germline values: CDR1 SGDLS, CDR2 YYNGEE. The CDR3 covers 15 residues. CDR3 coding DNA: TGTGCCAGCAGCGCGAGGACAGGGGACGGGAAGACCCAGTACTTC. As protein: CASSARTGDGKTQYF.

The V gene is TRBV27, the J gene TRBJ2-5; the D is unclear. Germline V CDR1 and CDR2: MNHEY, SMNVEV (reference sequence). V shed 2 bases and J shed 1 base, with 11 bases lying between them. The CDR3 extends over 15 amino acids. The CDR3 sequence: CASSLVGEGQETQYF. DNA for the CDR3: TGTGCCAGCAGTTTAGTCGGAGAAGGCCAAGAGACCCAGTACTTC.

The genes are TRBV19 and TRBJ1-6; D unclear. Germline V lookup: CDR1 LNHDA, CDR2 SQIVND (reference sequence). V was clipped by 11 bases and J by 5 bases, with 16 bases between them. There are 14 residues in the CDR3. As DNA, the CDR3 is TGTGCCTCGAGAGTCGGAGCCCATAATTCACCCCTCCACTTT. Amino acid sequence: CASRVGAHNSPLHF.

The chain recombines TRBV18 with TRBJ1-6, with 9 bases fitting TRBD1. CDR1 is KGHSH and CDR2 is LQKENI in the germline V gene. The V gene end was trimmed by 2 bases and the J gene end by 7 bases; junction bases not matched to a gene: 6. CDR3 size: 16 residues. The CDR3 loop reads CASSPYYGTGNSPLHF. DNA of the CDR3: TGTGCCAGCTCACCATATTACGGGACAGGGAATTCACCCCTCCACTTT.

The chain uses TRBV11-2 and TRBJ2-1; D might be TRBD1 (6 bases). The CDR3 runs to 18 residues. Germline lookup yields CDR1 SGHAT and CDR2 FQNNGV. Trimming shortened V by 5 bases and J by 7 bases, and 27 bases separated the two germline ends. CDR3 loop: CASSHPLLARGIKNEQFF. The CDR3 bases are TGTGCCAGCAGCCATCCGTTACTGGCAAGGGGGATAAAAAATGAGCAGTTCTTC.

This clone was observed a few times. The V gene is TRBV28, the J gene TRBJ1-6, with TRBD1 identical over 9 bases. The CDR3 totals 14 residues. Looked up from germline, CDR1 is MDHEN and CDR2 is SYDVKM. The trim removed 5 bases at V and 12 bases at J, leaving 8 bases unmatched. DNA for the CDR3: TGTGCCAGCAGTCGGGACAGGGCCTCTCTACCCCTCCACTTT. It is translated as CASSRDRASLPLHF.

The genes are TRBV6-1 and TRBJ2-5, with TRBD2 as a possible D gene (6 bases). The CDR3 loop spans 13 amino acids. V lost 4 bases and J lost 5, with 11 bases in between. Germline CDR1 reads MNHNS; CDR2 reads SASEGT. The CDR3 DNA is TGTGCCAGCAGTGGACGGGGGAGGGAGACCCAGTACTTC. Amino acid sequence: CASSGRGRETQYF.

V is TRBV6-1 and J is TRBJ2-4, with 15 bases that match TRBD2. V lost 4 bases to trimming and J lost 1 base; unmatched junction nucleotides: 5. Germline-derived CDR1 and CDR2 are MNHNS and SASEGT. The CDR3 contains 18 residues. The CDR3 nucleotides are TGTGCCAGCAGTGGTGGACTAGCGGGGGGGAGGGCCAAAAACATTCAGTACTTC. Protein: CASSGGLAGGRAKNIQYF.

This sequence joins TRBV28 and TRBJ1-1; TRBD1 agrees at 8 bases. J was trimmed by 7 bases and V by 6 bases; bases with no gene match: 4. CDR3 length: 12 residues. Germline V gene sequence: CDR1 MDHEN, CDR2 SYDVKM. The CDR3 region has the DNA TGTGCCAGCAGGATCGGACAGGGTGAAGCTTTCTTT. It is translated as CASRIGQGEAFF.

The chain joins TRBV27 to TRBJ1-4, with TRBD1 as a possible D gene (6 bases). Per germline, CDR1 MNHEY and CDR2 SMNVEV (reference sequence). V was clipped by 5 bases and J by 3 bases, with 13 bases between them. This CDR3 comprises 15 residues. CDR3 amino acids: CASSRSGTPNEKLFF. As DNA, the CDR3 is TGTGCCAGCAGTAGATCCGGGACACCTAATGAAAAACTGTTTTTT. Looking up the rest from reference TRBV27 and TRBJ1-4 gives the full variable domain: EAQVTQNPRYLITVTGKKLTVTCSQNMNHEYMSWYRQDPGLGLRQIYYSMNVEVTDKGDVPEGYKVSRKEKRNFPLILESPSPNQTSLYFCASSRSGTPNEKLFFGSGTQLSVL.

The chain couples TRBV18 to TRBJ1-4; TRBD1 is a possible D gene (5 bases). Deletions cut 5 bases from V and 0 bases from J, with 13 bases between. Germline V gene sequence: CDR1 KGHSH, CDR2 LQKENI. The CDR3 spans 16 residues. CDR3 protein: CASSLQVLATNEKLFF. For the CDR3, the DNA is TGTGCCAGCTCATTACAGGTTCTGGCAACTAATGAAAAACTGTTTTTT.

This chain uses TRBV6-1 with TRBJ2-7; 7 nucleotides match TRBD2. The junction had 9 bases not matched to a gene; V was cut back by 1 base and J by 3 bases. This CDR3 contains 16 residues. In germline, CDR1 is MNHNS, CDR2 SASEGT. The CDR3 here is CASSEGPGLLLYEQYF. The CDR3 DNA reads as TGTGCCAGCAGTGAAGGACCGGGACTACTTCTCTACGAGCAGTACTTC.

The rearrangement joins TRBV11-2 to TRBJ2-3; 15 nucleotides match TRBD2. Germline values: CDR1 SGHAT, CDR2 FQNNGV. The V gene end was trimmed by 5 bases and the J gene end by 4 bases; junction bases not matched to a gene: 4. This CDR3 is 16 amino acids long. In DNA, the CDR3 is TGTGCCAGCAGCCCTTGGACTAGCGGGGGGGCAGATACGCAGTATTTT. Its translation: CASSPWTSGGADTQYF. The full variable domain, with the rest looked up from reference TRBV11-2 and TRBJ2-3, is EAGVAQSPRYKIIEKRQSVAFWCNPISGHATLYWYQQILGQGPKLLIQFQNNGVVDDSQLPKDRFSAERLKGVDSTLKIQPAKLEDSAVYLCASSPWTSGGADTQYFGPGTRLTVL.

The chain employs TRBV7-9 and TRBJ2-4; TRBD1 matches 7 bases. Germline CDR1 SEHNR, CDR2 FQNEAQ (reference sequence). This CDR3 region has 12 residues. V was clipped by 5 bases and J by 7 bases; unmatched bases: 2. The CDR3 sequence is CASSPQGNIQYF. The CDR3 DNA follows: TGTGCCAGCAGCCCACAGGGGAACATTCAGTACTTC.

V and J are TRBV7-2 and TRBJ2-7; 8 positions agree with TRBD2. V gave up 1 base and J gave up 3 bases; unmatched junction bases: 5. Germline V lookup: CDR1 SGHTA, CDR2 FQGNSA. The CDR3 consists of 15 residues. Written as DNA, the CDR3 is TGTGCCAGCAGCTTAGGAGCGGGGGATCTCTACGAGCAGTACTTC. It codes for CASSLGAGDLYEQYF.

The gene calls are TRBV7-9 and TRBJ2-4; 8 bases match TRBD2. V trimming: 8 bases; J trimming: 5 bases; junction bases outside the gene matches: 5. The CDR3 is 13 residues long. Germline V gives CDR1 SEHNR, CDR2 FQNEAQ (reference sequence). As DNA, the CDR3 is TGTGCCAGCGGGCCCGGGGGGGAAAACATTCAGTACTTC. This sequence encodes CASGPGGENIQYF.

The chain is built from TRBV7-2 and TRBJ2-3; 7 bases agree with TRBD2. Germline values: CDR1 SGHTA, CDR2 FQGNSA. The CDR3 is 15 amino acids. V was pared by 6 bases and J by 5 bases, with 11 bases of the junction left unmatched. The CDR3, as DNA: TGTGCCAGCAGTTTGCTAGCGGCGGAGGGAGATACGCAGTATTTT. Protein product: CASSLLAAEGDTQYF.